These T cell receptor beta chains were read from a single sample in a study of brain metastases from non-small cell lung cancer. The table came from immunoSEQ multiplex PCR; TCRdb's copy has only in-frame clones and leaves some out. The table lists about 2,600 clones, around 81% of them singletons, with almost 10% in the top ten. The sequencing input was primary lung tumor tissue. The receptors come from a donor at least 40 years old with non-small cell lung cancer. CDR3s include the opening cysteine and the closing phenylalanine or tryptophan. D genes are given only for firm matches. Not every row has a clone size; where given, it reads once, few, many or a size class.

clone_size j_call v_call d_call cdr3_nt cdr3_aa
NA TRBJ2-6 TRBV6-4 NA TGTGCCAGCAGTGACAGGGCTGGGGCCAACGTCCTGACTTTC CASSDRAGANVLTF
NA TRBJ1-5 TRBV5-1 TRBD1 TGCGCCAGCAGCGTCGGACAGGATCAGCCCCAGCATTTT CASSVGQDQPQHF
NA TRBJ1-3 TRBV7-2 NA TGTGCCAGCAGCTCTACAAGGAAATCCTCTGGAAACACCATATATTTT CASSSTRKSSGNTIYF
NA TRBJ1-4 TRBV30 NA TGTGCCGGAACAAGTACAGGACATAATGAAAAACTGTTTTTT CAGTSTGHNEKLFF
NA TRBJ2-2 TRBV28 TRBD2 TGTGCCAGCAGTTTGATTCGGCTAGCGGGAGGGCCGAACACCGGGGAGCTGTTTTTT CASSLIRLAGGPNTGELFF
NA TRBJ2-2 TRBV5-6 TRBD2 TGTGCCAGTACTACTAGCGACTTGAGGGCCGGAGAGCTGTTTTTT CASTTSDLRAGELFF
NA TRBJ1-1 TRBV29-1 TRBD1 TGCAGCGGGGGGACAGGGGCTGAAGCTTTCTTT CSGGTGAEAFF
NA TRBJ2-5 TRBV12-5 TRBD1 TGTGCTAGTGGTTCCGGGACAGGGTGGTGGGAGACCCAGTACTTC CASGSGTGWWETQYF
NA TRBJ1-1 TRBV27 NA TGTGCCAGCAGTTTATTTCAGAACACTGAAGCTTTCTTT CASSLFQNTEAFF
NA TRBJ1-1 TRBV5-1 NA TGCGCCAGCAGCTTGGAAATTCTGTCCATCGGGGACACTGAAGCTTTCTTT CASSLEILSIGDTEAFF
NA TRBJ1-1 TRBV6-5 NA TGTGCCAGCAGTTACGGGGGGACTGAAGCTTTCTTT CASSYGGTEAFF
NA TRBJ2-3 TRBV5-1 TRBD2 TGCGCCAGCACGCTAGCGGGGGACACAGATACGCAGTATTTT CASTLAGDTDTQYF
NA TRBJ1-2 TRBV24-1 TRBD1 TGTGCCACCTTTGGACAGGGCGGCCTGGGAGATGGCTACACCTTC CATFGQGGLGDGYTF
NA TRBJ1-1 TRBV30 NA TGTGCCTGGAGTGTATTCTCCTTGAACACTGAAGCTTTCTTT CAWSVFSLNTEAFF
NA TRBJ2-2 TRBV7-2 TRBD1 TGTGCCAGCAGCTTGGGACAGGGTGGCGGGGAGCTGTTTTTT CASSLGQGGGELFF
NA TRBJ1-6 TRBV7-3 NA TGTGCCAGCAGCTTAGGGGTCTTAGGCGGAAATTCACCCCTCCACTTT CASSLGVLGGNSPLHF
NA TRBJ2-7 TRBV12-1 NA TGTGCCAGCAGCTTTTTTACTAGAGTGGGTCCCTACGAGCAGTACTTC CASSFFTRVGPYEQYF
NA TRBJ1-1 TRBV5-1 NA TGCGCCAGCAGCCCCGAGTCAGGGAACACTGAAGCTTTCTTT CASSPESGNTEAFF
few TRBJ1-5 TRBV19 NA TGTGCCAGTAGTATCCCCTTGGGAAGGGGAGGCCAGCCCCAGCATTTT CASSIPLGRGGQPQHF
NA TRBJ1-1 TRBV7-2 NA TGTGCCAGCAGCTTCAAGATGAACACTGAAGCTTTCTTT CASSFKMNTEAFF
once TRBJ1-4 TRBV5-4 TRBD1 TGTGCCAGCAGCTTGCAGGGGGCAATGGAAAAACTGTTTTTT CASSLQGAMEKLFF
NA TRBJ2-1 TRBV27 TRBD1 TGTGCCAGCAGTTGGGACAGGGGGGCGTACAATGAACAGTTCTTC CASSWDRGAYNEQFF
NA TRBJ1-3 TRBV4-3 NA TGCGCCAGCAGCCAAGGAGCCTCTGGAAACACCATATATTTT CASSQGASGNTIYF
NA TRBJ2-7 TRBV7-2 NA TGTGCCAGCAGCTTAGCGCCAGGCGCCGAGCAGTACTTC CASSLAPGAEQYF
NA TRBJ2-2 TRBV12-3/TRBV12-4 NA TGTGCCAGCGGGCCGCAGGCCGGGGAGCTGTTTTTT CASGPQAGELFF
NA TRBJ2-5 TRBV6-5 TRBD2 TGTGCCAGCAGTTACCCGGGGGGTGGGGGCCAAGAGACCCAGTACTTC CASSYPGGGGQETQYF
NA TRBJ1-1 TRBV10-3 NA TGTGCCATCAGGGGGGCCGTACAGAACACTGAAGCTTTCTTT CAIRGAVQNTEAFF
NA TRBJ1-6 TRBV4-2 NA TGTGCCAGCAGCCAAGTAACAGAAGTTAATTCACCCTTCCACTTT CASSQVTEVNSPFHF
NA TRBJ2-3 TRBV7-9 NA TGTGCCAGCAGCTTCTCTACGTCGGGCACAGATACGCAGTATTTT CASSFSTSGTDTQYF
NA TRBJ2-2 TRBV3-1/TRBV3-2 TRBD2 TGTGCCAGCAGCGCCGGGACTAGCGGAACCGGGGAGCTGTTTTTT CASSAGTSGTGELFF
NA TRBJ2-3 TRBV28 NA TGTGCCAGCAGGTTTACGGGTTCAGATACGCAGTATTTT CASRFTGSDTQYF
once TRBJ1-4 TRBV28 NA TGTGCCAGCAGATTGAGTGAAAAACTGTTTTTT CASRLSEKLFF
NA TRBJ2-3 TRBV7-2 NA TGTGCCAGCAGCTCGCGGGTCCTTGGTAAAGATACGCAGTATTTT CASSSRVLGKDTQYF
NA TRBJ2-3 TRBV7-2 TRBD2 TGTGCTAGCAGCTTAGGAGGCGGGGGGGCCCCAGATACGCAGTATTTT CASSLGGGGAPDTQYF
NA TRBJ2-7 TRBV18 NA TGTGCCAGCTCACCAGCCCATTTATACGAGCAGTACTTC CASSPAHLYEQYF
once TRBJ2-7 TRBV6-4 TRBD2 TGTGCCAGCACTTTGACTAGCGGGGATCACGAGCAGTACTTC CASTLTSGDHEQYF
few TRBJ2-6 TRBV7-2 NA TGTGCCAGCAGCAGAGGACCCACAAGCCTCTCTGGGGCCAACGTCCTGACTTTC CASSRGPTSLSGANVLTF
NA TRBJ1-3 TRBV12-3/TRBV12-4 NA TGTGCCAGCAGCCCCCAGGGGAACACCATATATTTT CASSPQGNTIYF
once TRBJ2-2 TRBV27 NA TGTGCCAGCAGTTTAAAGGGTGACACCGGGGAGCTGTTTTTT CASSLKGDTGELFF
few TRBJ2-7 TRBV16 TRBD1 TGTGCCAGCAGCCTGGAACAGGGGCCCACCTACGAGCAGTACTTC CASSLEQGPTYEQYF
NA TRBJ1-5 TRBV5-5 TRBD1 TGTGCCAGCAGCTTGGATTTGGACAGGGGGCCCCCAAAGCATTTT CASSLDLDRGPPKHF
NA TRBJ2-2 TRBV19 NA TGTGCCAGTAGTATACGCCAGGGGAGCACCGGGGAGCTGTTTTTT CASSIRQGSTGELFF